What follows is one T cell receptor (beta chain) and its context. The antigen is not known. Template-switch 5'RACE cDNA synthesis added a 10-nucleotide unique molecular identifier. TCRdb used MiXCR to reprocess the 5' RACE reads, holding one entry per CDR3 protein. In the table there are more than 30,000 distinct CDR3 sequences, less than 5% of which are singletons. Germline CDR1 DFQATT, CDR2 SNEGSKA (reference sequence). Trimming cost V 6 bases and J 5 bases, with 11 bases left between them. The CDR3 loop spans 11 amino acids. The sample belongs to a study of neurological immune-mediated disorders. The study, taken as a whole, reports: HTLV-1-associated myelopathy had the most TCR clonal expansion, while multiple sclerosis had the least, a level that fell below healthy controls. Private repertoires in all groups were suggested by the finding that expanded clones across subjects shared no CDR3 amino acid sequences.

The sorted libraries were prepared using about 1 million CD4+ or CD8+ T cells that had themselves been sorted. The rearrangement uses TRBV20-1 and TRBJ2-7; D uncertain. This clonotype originated in a middle-aged woman in good health. The sequencing input was CD4+ T cells from blood. The CDR3 DNA sequence: TGCAGTGCCATATCCTACAACGAGCAGTACTTC. This sequence encodes CSAISYNEQYF.